This T cell receptor (beta chain) originates from a study of T cells after posttransplantation cyclophosphamide. General study findings and limits: After PTCy, TRB diversity resembled that of CNI/methotrexate controls. Donor-recipient repertoire similarity was low at 1-2 months, rising over year one. Skin or GI-infiltrating T cells shared few TRB sequences with blood.

The germline V and J ends were trimmed by 5 bases and 5 bases, with 21 bases remaining between them. Germline assignment: CDR1 GTSNPN and CDR2 SVGIG (reference sequence). The CDR3 has 15 amino acids. To note about this clone: The antigen is undetermined.

Libraries were prepared by immunoSEQ multiplex PCR; TCRdb keeps only in-frame clonotypes and omits some of them. In total the sample includes some 31,000 clones, none of them seen once. Peripheral blood was collected from the related graft donor on the marrow donation day. This clonotype originated in a woman younger than 45 in good health and a related stem cell transplant donor. Input material: PBMCs. The V gene is TRBV30, the J gene TRBJ2-5; perhaps TRBD2 as D (5 bases). CDR3 in amino acids: CAWGTPLGEWETQYF. The CDR3, as DNA: TGTGCCTGGGGAACCCCACTCGGGGAGTGGGAGACCCAGTACTTC.